The TCR beta chain described here comes from a study of shared clonotypes between healthy human individuals. For the study at large: Every donor yielded three CD4 naive, three CD4 memory, two CD8 naive and one CD8 memory plate.

Points from the study as a whole: Clonotypes shared by all four donors outscored non-shared clonotypes in generation probability. Naive CD4 clonotypes overlapped across a handful of donors at about 5%.

Profiled with immunoSEQ multiplex PCR; TCRdb holds only in-frame clones, not every one. The profile covers over a million clones, with 70% to 80% appearing a single time and approximately 1.5% taken by the ten largest. Trimming left V 5 bases short and J 3 bases short, with 11 bases between. The CDR3 spans 13 residues. The germline V gene has CDR1 LNHDA and CDR2 SQIVND (reference sequence). In the case of this clone: What it binds is not known.

Nashville, Tennessee was home to all donors, who were Caucasian adults. The chain links TRBV19 to TRBJ2-7, with D possibly being TRBD2 (6 bases). The sequenced sample consisted of memory CD4+ T cells sorted from blood. The subset here: CD45RA-negative fraction. The receptor was derived from a man younger than 35 in good health. CDR3 residues: CASSGRRVYEQYF. CDR3 DNA: TGTGCCAGTAGTGGCAGGAGGGTCTACGAGCAGTACTTC.